This T cell receptor beta chain appears in the sequencing data of a study of blood T cell repertoires in COVID-19. As for the study in general: T cells, B-cell-depleted T cells, or PBMCs supplied cDNA or gDNA.

Sequencing was performed with immunoSEQ multiplex PCR; in TCRdb, only in-frame clones are kept and a portion is missing. The data hold over 150,000 clones, with around nine tenths observed a single time. V dropped 6 bases and J dropped 0 bases, with 12 bases sitting between them. Germline V gene sequence: CDR1 MDHEN, CDR2 SYDVKM. The CDR3 is 14 residues long. What was sequenced was peripheral blood. The sequence derives from a man in his forties or fifties with active or convalescent COVID-19. The chain is built from TRBV28 and TRBJ2-7; D may be TRBD1 (5 bases). The DNA for the CDR3 is TGTGCCAGCAGCCCCAATGGACACTCCTACGAGCAGTACTTC. It yields the protein CASSPNGHSYEQYF.